The 12 T cell receptor beta chains presented below share a single source sample, sequenced in a study of patients and donors after allogeneic stem cell transplantation. MiXCR was run by TCRdb on the RT-PCR reads, yielding one entry per CDR3 protein. This sample has more than 850,000 distinct CDR3 sequences, with approximately 18% found just once. The sequenced sample was blood, either unsorted or a sorted T cell fraction (not recorded which). The receptors originated from a human donor who was either an allogeneic HSCT recipient or a stem cell or donor lymphocyte infusion donor (not recorded which). It is not recorded whose cells these are; they may come from a transplant donor.

The chain uses TRBV9 and TRBJ1-2, with TRBD1 matching 8 bases. The CDR3 consists of 15 residues. The V and J ends lost 3 bases and 4 bases, in that order; junction bases with no gene match: 8. Per the germline V gene, CDR1 is SGDLS and CDR2 is YYNGEE. In DNA, the CDR3 is TGTGCCAGCAGCGGCGGACAGGGATCTCTCTATGGCTACACCTTC. This gives the protein CASSGGQGSLYGYTF. The full variable domain, with the rest looked up from reference TRBV9 and TRBJ1-2, is DSGVTQTPKHLITATGQRVTLRCSPRSGDLSVYWYQQSLDQGLQFLIQYYNGEERAKGNILERFSAQQFPDLHSELNLSSLELGDSALYFCASSGGQGSLYGYTFGSGTRLTVV.

The CDR3 coding sequence is TGTGCCAGCAGCGTAGATCCCCTGGATGCAGGCTCCTACGAGCAGTACTTC. Protein: CASSVDPLDAGSYEQYF. The chain is built from TRBV9 and TRBJ2-7; unclear D gene. Looked up from germline, CDR1 is SGDLS and CDR2 is YYNGEE. This CDR3 region has 17 residues. Trimming left V 0 bases short and J 0 bases short, with 16 bases between.

This clonotype was seen a handful of times. The J gene is TRBJ1-3, the V gene TRBV20-1; 7 bases are shared with TRBD1. The CDR3 totals 14 residues. Germline V lookup: CDR1 DFQATT, CDR2 SNEGSKA (reference sequence). Unmatched junction bases numbered 3, after V lost 3 bases and J lost 1 base. The CDR3 nucleotides read TGCAGTGCTAGGGACAGGCCATCTGGAAACACCATATATTTT. Translation: CSARDRPSGNTIYF.

The J gene is TRBJ2-7, the V gene TRBV27; D is ambiguous. Germline CDR1 is MNHEY and CDR2 is SMNVEV (reference sequence). The CDR3 sequence is 17 residues long. V lost 5 bases and J 0 bases, leaving 20 bases between the germline ends. Here the CDR3 reads CASSLHFTRVVSYEQYF. The CDR3 nucleotides are TGTGCCAGCAGTCTTCACTTTACTCGCGTGGTCTCCTACGAGCAGTACTTC.

The sample holds many counts of this clonotype. The chain carries TRBV11-2 and TRBJ1-1, with D uncertain. CDR1 is SGHAT, CDR2 FQNNGV, per germline. Trimming took 1 base from V and 1 from J, leaving 10 bases between them. The CDR3 covers 15 residues. CDR3 in amino acids: CASSLVPGENTEAFF. As DNA, the CDR3 is TGTGCCAGCAGCTTAGTCCCAGGAGAGAACACTGAAGCTTTCTTT.

This clonotype was found a few times. J is TRBJ2-7 and V is TRBV12-3 or TRBV12-4; 11 bases are shared with TRBD2. V shed 8 bases and J 7 bases; nucleotides not matched to a gene: 10. This CDR3 comprises 14 residues. The CDR3 here is CASRKSGTSGEQYF. CDR3 DNA sequence: TGTGCCAGCCGCAAATCCGGGACTAGCGGAGAGCAGTACTTC.

This clonotype was seen only a few times. The V gene is TRBV20-1, the J gene TRBJ1-1, with no clear D. Germline-derived CDR1 and CDR2 are DFQATT and SNEGSKA (reference sequence). This CDR3 contains 14 residues. Trimming took 5 bases from V and 4 from J, leaving 17 bases between them. This CDR3 reads CSACTQVSCTEAFF. CDR3 in DNA: TGCAGTGCTTGTACTCAGGTGTCGTGCACTGAAGCTTTCTTT.

This clonotype was observed a few times. The J gene is TRBJ2-1, the V gene TRBV20-1; possibly TRBD1 for D (6 bases). CDR3 length equals 14 residues. Germline assignment: CDR1 DFQATT and CDR2 SNEGSKA (reference sequence). The V end lost 5 bases, the J end lost 4 bases, and 15 bases lay between the germline ends. CDR3 sequence: CSAPSRGRYNEQFF. The CDR3 DNA is TGCAGTGCTCCCTCCAGGGGCAGGTACAATGAGCAGTTCTTC.

CDR3 residues: CASSLPPETQYF. CDR3 bases: TGTGCCAGCAGCCTCCCCCCCGAGACCCAGTACTTC. This chain connects TRBV6-5 to TRBJ2-5; D is undetermined. Germline V gene lookup returns CDR1 MNHEY and CDR2 SVGAGI. V lost 6 bases and J 5 bases, leaving 10 bases between the germline ends. The CDR3 consists of 12 residues.

The chain links TRBV4-2 to TRBJ2-7; 8 bases match TRBD2. The CDR3 is made up of 12 amino acids. After removal of 2 bases from V and 10 bases from J, the junction contained 4 bases not matched to a gene. Germline V CDR1 and CDR2: LGHNA, YNFKEQ. CDR3 amino acids: CASSQPGTSQYF. In DNA, the CDR3 is TGTGCCAGCAGCCAACCCGGGACTAGTCAGTACTTC.

CDR3 region: CASSIDLWGSNQPQHF. The CDR3 region has the DNA TGTGCCAGTAGTATAGATCTTTGGGGGAGCAATCAGCCCCAGCATTTT. The chain carries TRBV19 and TRBJ1-5, with a weak D call TRBD1 (5 bases). Germline V gene lookup returns CDR1 LNHDA and CDR2 SQIVND (reference sequence). There are 16 residues in the CDR3. Deletions cut 0 bases from V and 1 base from J, with 10 bases between. Full variable domain (remainder filled in from reference TRBV19 and TRBJ1-5): DGGITQSPKYLFRKEGQNVTLSCEQNLNHDAMYWYRQDPGQGLRLIYYSQIVNDFQKGDIAEGYSVSREKKESFPLTVTSAQKNPTAFYLCASSIDLWGSNQPQHFGDGTRLSIL.

This clonotype has more than one count but fewer than ten. The V call is TRBV11-2, the J call TRBJ2-5; the D gene is possibly TRBD2 (5 bases). This CDR3 comprises 13 residues. CDR1 is SGHAT, CDR2 FQNNGV, per germline. V lost 5 bases to trimming and J lost 5 bases, with 12 bases between them. The DNA of the CDR3 is TGTGCCAGCAGCGGCCTAGCTAGGGAGACCCAGTACTTC. It encodes CASSGLARETQYF.